This T cell receptor beta chain is drawn from a study of response to subunit inactivated influenza vaccine. This clonotype was picked up a small number of times. This CDR3 comprises 11 residues. V was clipped by 7 bases and J by 3 bases, with 6 bases between them. The germline gives CDR1 SQVTM, CDR2 ANQGSEA. TCRdb ran MiXCR on the RT-PCR reads and lists one entry per CDR3 protein. The sample lists 500,000 to 600,000 distinct CDR3 sequences, around 10% occurring once. These same data were also listed under a study on T cells expressing NK-cell markers. Per that paper: What made the TCR beta cDNA was 5'RACE template switching with UMIs.

The receptor was isolated from a man in his forties or fifties who received an inactivated influenza vaccine. V usage is TRBV29-1 and J usage is TRBJ2-2; D is ambiguous. The source material was PBMCs from blood, sampled on the day of vaccination. The CDR3 here is CSGRHTGELFF. In nucleotides, the CDR3 is TGCAGCGGGCGGCACACCGGGGAGCTGTTTTTT.